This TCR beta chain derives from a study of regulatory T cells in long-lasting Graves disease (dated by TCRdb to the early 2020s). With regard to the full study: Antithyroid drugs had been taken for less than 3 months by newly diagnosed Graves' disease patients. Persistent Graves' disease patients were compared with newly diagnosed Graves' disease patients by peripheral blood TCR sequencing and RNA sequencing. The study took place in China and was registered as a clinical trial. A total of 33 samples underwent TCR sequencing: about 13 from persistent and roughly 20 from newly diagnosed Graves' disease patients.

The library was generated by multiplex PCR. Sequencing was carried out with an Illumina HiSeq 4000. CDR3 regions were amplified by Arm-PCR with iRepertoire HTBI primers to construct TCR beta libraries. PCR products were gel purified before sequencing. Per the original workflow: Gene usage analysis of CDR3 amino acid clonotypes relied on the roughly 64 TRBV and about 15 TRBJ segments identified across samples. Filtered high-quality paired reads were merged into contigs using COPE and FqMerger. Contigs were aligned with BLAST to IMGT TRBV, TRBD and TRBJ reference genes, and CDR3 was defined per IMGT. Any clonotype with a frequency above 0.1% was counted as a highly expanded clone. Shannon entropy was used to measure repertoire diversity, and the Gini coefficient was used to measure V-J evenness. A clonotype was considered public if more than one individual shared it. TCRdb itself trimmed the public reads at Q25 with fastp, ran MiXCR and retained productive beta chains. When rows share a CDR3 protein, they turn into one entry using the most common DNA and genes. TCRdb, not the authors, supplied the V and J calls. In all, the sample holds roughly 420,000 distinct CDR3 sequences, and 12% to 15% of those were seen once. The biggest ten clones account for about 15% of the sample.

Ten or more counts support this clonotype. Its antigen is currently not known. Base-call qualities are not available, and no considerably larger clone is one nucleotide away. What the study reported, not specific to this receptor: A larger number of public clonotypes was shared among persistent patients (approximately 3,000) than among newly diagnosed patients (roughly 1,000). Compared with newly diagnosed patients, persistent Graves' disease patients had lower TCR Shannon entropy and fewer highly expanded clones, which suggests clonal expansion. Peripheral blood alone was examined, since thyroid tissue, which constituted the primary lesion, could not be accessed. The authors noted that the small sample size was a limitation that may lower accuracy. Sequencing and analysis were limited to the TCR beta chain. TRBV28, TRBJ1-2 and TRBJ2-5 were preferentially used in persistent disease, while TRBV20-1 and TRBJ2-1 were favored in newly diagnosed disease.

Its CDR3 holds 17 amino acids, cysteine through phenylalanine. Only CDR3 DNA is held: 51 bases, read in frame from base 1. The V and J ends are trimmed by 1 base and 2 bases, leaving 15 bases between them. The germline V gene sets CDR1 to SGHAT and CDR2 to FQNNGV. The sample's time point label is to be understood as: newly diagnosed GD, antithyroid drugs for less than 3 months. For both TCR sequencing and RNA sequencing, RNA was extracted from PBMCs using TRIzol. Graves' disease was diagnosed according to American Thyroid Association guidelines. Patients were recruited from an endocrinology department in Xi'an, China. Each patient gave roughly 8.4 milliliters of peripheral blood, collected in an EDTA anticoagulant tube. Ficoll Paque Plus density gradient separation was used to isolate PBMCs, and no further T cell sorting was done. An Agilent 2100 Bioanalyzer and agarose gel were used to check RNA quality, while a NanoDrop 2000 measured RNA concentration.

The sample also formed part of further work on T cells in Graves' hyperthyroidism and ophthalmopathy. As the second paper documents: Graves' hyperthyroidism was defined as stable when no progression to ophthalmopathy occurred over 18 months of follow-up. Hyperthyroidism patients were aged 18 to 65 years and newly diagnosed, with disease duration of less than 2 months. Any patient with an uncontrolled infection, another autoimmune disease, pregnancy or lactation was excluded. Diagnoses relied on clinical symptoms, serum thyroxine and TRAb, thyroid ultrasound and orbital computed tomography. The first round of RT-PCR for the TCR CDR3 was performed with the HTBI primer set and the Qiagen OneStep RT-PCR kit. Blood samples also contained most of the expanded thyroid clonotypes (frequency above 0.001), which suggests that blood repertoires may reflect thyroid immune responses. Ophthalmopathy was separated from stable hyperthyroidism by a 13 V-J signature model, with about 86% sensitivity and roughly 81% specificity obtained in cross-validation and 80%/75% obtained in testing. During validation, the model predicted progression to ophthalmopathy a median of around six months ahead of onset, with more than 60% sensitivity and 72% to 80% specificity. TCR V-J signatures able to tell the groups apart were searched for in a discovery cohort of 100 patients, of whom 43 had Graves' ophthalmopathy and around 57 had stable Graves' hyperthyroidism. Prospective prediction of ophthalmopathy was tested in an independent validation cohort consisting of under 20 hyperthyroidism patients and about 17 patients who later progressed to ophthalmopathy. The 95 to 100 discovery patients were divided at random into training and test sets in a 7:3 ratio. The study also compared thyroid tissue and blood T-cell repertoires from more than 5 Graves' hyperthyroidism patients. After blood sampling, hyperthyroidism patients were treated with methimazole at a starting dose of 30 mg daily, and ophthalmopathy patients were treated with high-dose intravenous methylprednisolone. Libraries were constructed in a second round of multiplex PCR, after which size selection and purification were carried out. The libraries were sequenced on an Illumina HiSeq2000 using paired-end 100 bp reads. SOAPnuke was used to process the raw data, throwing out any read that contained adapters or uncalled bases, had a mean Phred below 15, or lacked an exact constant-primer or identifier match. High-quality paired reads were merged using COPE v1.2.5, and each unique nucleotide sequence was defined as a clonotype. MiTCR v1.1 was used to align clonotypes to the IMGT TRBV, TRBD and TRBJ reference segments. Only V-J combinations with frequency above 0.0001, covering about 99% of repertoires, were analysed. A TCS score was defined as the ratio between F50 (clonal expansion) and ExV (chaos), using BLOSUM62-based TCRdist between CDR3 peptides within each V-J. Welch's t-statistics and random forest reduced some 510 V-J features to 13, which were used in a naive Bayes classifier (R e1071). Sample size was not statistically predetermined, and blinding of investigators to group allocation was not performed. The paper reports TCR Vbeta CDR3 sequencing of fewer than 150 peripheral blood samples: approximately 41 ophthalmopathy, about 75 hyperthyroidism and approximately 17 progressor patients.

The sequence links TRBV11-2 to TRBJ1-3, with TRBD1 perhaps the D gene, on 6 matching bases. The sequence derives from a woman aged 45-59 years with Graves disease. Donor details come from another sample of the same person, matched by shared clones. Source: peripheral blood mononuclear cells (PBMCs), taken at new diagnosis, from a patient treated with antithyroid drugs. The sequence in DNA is TGTGCCAGCAGCTTAGTTGGGGGGGGCACCGCTGGAAACACCATATATTTT. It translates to CASSLVGGGTAGNTIYF.